This section outlines one T cell receptor (beta chain) sequence together with its context. This clonotype came up a few times. What antigen it recognizes has not been identified. No base quality values were provided; no much bigger clone lies one nucleotide off. Sequences ENHRY (CDR1) and SYGVKD (CDR2) are obtained from the germline V gene. Counted from cysteine to phenylalanine, this CDR3 has 14 amino acids. Just the 42-base CDR3 DNA is kept, in frame starting at base 1. Trimming takes 3 bases from V and 4 bases from J, and the germline ends sit 12 bases apart. Flow cytometry had shown CD8+CD57+ cell expansion in the patients selected for sequencing. All patients had severe acquired aplastic anemia diagnosed by International Study of Aplastic Anemia and Agranulocytosis and Camitta criteria. No therapy had been received by the patients at the time of blood sampling. The study deep-sequenced TCR repertoires of sorted CD4+ and CD8+ blood T cells from severe aplastic anemia patients and healthy subjects. In the USA, patient enrollment took place under clinicaltrials.gov protocols 00001620, 01623167, 00001397, 00071045, 00081523 and 00961064. Ficoll-Paque density gradient centrifugation was used to isolate peripheral blood mononuclear cells. Before DNA was extracted, CD4+ and CD8+ T cells were sorted using either FACS or magnetic beads.

The data are from a study of CD8+CD57+ T cells in acquired aplastic anemia (dated by TCRdb to 2016 to 2019). With respect to the entire study: On average, sorted CD4+ and CD8+ cells yielded approximately 3 ug of extracted DNA, with a range of 0.2 to 27.4 ug. A CD8+CD57+ expansion meant a frequency higher than the mean frequency seen in healthy subjects.

Genomic DNA served as template for TCR beta VDJ combination and CDR3 sequence profiling. An Illumina HiSeq 2000 was used for TCR repertoire sequencing. The authors' analysis ran thus. TRBV/TRBJ rearrangement plots, CDR3 size and DJ length profiles, and Simpson's diversity index were used to assess repertoires. The most abundant DNA sequence in the deep sequencing data was taken as the immunodominant clone. CDR3 amino acid sequences were checked for sharing between subjects and were compared against published repertoires and the VDJdb database. Through fastp at Q25 and MiXCR, TCRdb rebuilt clones from the public reads, retaining in-frame beta chains. Each CDR3 protein gets just one entry, which takes the most common genes and DNA from the rows behind it. The V and J calls, along with clone size, are taken from TCRdb and not from the paper's own processing. In all, the sample holds more than 150,000 distinct CDR3 sequences, and 48% of those were seen once. The top ten clonotypes cover roughly 2% of the sample.

The paper's findings and limits, for the study overall: CD8+ Simpson's diversity did not differ significantly between patients and healthy controls (P=0.060). Fewer than 30 CD8+ CDR3 sequences were found in both patients and controls but appeared to be highly expressed in patients and within the immunodominant clones of the patients.

The receptor comes from a human donor with aplastic anemia. Sequences were obtained from sorted CD4+, CD8+, or CD8+CD57+ T cells (not recorded which) from PBMCs. The sequence is built from TRBV10-3 and TRBJ1-1, with no D gene named confidently. At the DNA level, the sequence is TGTGCCATCAGTGATAGAGCGACTTCCACTGAAGCTTTCTTT. This gives the protein CAISDRATSTEAFF.